This section outlines one TCR beta chain sequence together with its context. Antigen specificity is unknown. This record comes from a study of cytomegalovirus exposure and HLA in healthy donors. Study observations and caveats: Cytomegalovirus association was listed for 164 TCR beta chains. In vitro checks showed that a few CMV-associated chains really do target CMV antigens.

PCR primers comprised 60 Vbeta and 13 Jbeta primers. Profiled with immunoSEQ multiplex PCR; TCRdb holds only in-frame clones, not every one. The sample yields roughly 160,000 clones, 84% seen once. Germline V gene data show CDR1 as SGHVS and CDR2 as FNYEAQ. The CDR3 has 16 residues. The ends lost 0 bases at V and 7 bases at J; junction bases unmatched: 10. Sequencing input: PBMCs. The J gene is TRBJ2-7, the V gene TRBV7-6; 9 bases align to TRBD1. This receptor was taken from a man aged 25 to 40 in good health and CMV-seronegative. The CDR3 loop is CASSLAITGGAGEQYF. DNA for the CDR3: TGTGCCAGCAGCTTAGCTATTACAGGGGGCGCAGGGGAGCAGTACTTC.